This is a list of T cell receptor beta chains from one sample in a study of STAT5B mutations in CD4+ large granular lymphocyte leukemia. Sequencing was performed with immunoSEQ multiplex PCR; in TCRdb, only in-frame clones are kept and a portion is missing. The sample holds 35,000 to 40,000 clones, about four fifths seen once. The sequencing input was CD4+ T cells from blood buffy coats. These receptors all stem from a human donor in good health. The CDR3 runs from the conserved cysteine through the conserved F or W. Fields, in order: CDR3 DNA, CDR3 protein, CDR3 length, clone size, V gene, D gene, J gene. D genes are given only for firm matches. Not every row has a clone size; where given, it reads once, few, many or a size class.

CDR3nt: TGTGCCAGCTCACCACGTTCGGTGGACACCGGGGAGCTGTTTTTT
CDR3aa: CASSPRSVDTGELFF
len: 15
abundance: .
v_gene: TRBV18
d_gene: .
j_gene: TRBJ2-2

CDR3nt: TGTGCCAGCAGCTTGTACCAAGAGACCCAGTACTTC
CDR3aa: CASSLYQETQYF
len: 12
abundance: .
v_gene: TRBV5-6
d_gene: .
j_gene: TRBJ2-5

CDR3nt: TGTGCCACCCGGGAGGGGACAGAGGGCTATGGCTACACCTTC
CDR3aa: CATREGTEGYGYTF
len: 14
abundance: .
v_gene: TRBV11-2
d_gene: TRBD1
j_gene: TRBJ1-2

CDR3nt: TGTGCCAGCAGCCCTAGTAGGGGGGTTGATGGGGCCAACGTCCTGACTTTC
CDR3aa: CASSPSRGVDGANVLTF
len: 17
abundance: .
v_gene: TRBV11-1
d_gene: .
j_gene: TRBJ2-6

CDR3nt: TGTGCCACCCTGCGACTAGCGGGGTTCCGAGATACGCAGTATTTT
CDR3aa: CATLRLAGFRDTQYF
len: 15
abundance: .
v_gene: TRBV6-1
d_gene: TRBD2
j_gene: TRBJ2-3

CDR3nt: TGTGCCTTCAGAGCGGGAGGGTCCTACAATGAGCAGTTCTTC
CDR3aa: CAFRAGGSYNEQFF
len: 14
abundance: once
v_gene: TRBV30
d_gene: TRBD2
j_gene: TRBJ2-1

CDR3nt: TGTGCCAGCTCACCGGGACAGCATAATGAAAAACTGTTTTTT
CDR3aa: CASSPGQHNEKLFF
len: 14
abundance: .
v_gene: TRBV18
d_gene: TRBD1
j_gene: TRBJ1-4

CDR3nt: TGTGCCAGCTCCGCAGGGGCTGAGCAGTTCTTC
CDR3aa: CASSAGAEQFF
len: 11
abundance: .
v_gene: TRBV18
d_gene: .
j_gene: TRBJ2-1

CDR3nt: TGTGCCAGCAGCCCATATCAGGGCGGGGATGAGCAGTTCTTC
CDR3aa: CASSPYQGGDEQFF
len: 14
abundance: .
v_gene: TRBV6-1
d_gene: .
j_gene: TRBJ2-1

CDR3nt: TGTGCCAGCAGTCTTCAGGGGGCAAGGCAAGAGACCCAGTACTTC
CDR3aa: CASSLQGARQETQYF
len: 15
abundance: .
v_gene: TRBV2
d_gene: TRBD1
j_gene: TRBJ2-5

CDR3nt: TGTGCCAGCAGCTTAAACCCGGGACAGGGGGGTTACGAGCAGTACTTC
CDR3aa: CASSLNPGQGGYEQYF
len: 16
abundance: .
v_gene: TRBV7-9
d_gene: TRBD1
j_gene: TRBJ2-7

CDR3nt: TGCGCCAGCAGCTTGGTCCTGTCCATGAACACTGAAGCTTTCTTT
CDR3aa: CASSLVLSMNTEAFF
len: 15
abundance: .
v_gene: TRBV5-1
d_gene: .
j_gene: TRBJ1-1

CDR3nt: TGTGCTAGTGGTTTCGACGGGACAGATAATCAGCCCCAGCATTTT
CDR3aa: CASGFDGTDNQPQHF
len: 15
abundance: .
v_gene: TRBV12-5
d_gene: TRBD1
j_gene: TRBJ1-5

CDR3nt: TGTGCCAGCAGCCGAGGGACAGGTTACTACGAGCAGTACTTC
CDR3aa: CASSRGTGYYEQYF
len: 14
abundance: .
v_gene: TRBV5-8
d_gene: TRBD1
j_gene: TRBJ2-7

CDR3nt: TGTGCCAGCAGCTTCACGACCCACCAAAGCTCCTATAATTCACCCCTCCACTTT
CDR3aa: CASSFTTHQSSYNSPLHF
len: 18
abundance: .
v_gene: TRBV13
d_gene: .
j_gene: TRBJ1-6

CDR3nt: TGCGCCAGCAGCCATGCCTCGGGCCCCAAAGGGGCGCTCTCTGGGGCCAACGTCCTGACTTTC
CDR3aa: CASSHASGPKGALSGANVLTF
len: 21
abundance: .
v_gene: TRBV4-1
d_gene: .
j_gene: TRBJ2-6

CDR3nt: TGCGCCAGCAGCCAAGAACCTACAGGGGAGGTCAAGTACTTC
CDR3aa: CASSQEPTGEVKYF
len: 14
abundance: .
v_gene: TRBV4-3
d_gene: .
j_gene: TRBJ2-7

CDR3nt: TGTGCCAGCAGCTCTCAGCGGGATACTGAAGCTTTCTTT
CDR3aa: CASSSQRDTEAFF
len: 13
abundance: few
v_gene: TRBV6-4
d_gene: .
j_gene: TRBJ1-1

CDR3nt: TGTGCCAGCTCCCCTAGGAGGACAGGGGAAAACATTCAGTACTTC
CDR3aa: CASSPRRTGENIQYF
len: 15
abundance: .
v_gene: TRBV7-2
d_gene: TRBD1
j_gene: TRBJ2-4

CDR3nt: TGTGCCAGCAGCTTAGATGGCGGGAGGGGCGCGGATACGCAGTATTTT
CDR3aa: CASSLDGGRGADTQYF
len: 16
abundance: .
v_gene: TRBV11-3
d_gene: TRBD2
j_gene: TRBJ2-3

CDR3nt: TGTGCCAGCAGTTACTTCCAGAAGGGATCTGAAGCTTTCTTT
CDR3aa: CASSYFQKGSEAFF
len: 14
abundance: few
v_gene: TRBV6-5
d_gene: .
j_gene: TRBJ1-1

CDR3nt: TGTGCCAGCAGCCCGTCCGGGACTAGCGGGGGGGGGCGGACCCAGTACTTC
CDR3aa: CASSPSGTSGGGRTQYF
len: 17
abundance: .
v_gene: TRBV7-2
d_gene: TRBD2
j_gene: TRBJ2-5

CDR3nt: TGTGCCAGCCGTAAGGGGCTAGCGGGGGGGGTGAACACCGGGGAGCTGTTTTTT
CDR3aa: CASRKGLAGGVNTGELFF
len: 18
abundance: .
v_gene: TRBV19
d_gene: TRBD2
j_gene: TRBJ2-2

CDR3nt: TGTGCCAGCAGCTTCGGGACAGAAAAGGGTACGCAGTATTTT
CDR3aa: CASSFGTEKGTQYF
len: 14
abundance: .
v_gene: TRBV5-1
d_gene: TRBD1
j_gene: TRBJ2-3

CDR3nt: TGTGCCAGCAGCTTAGATGGTGGCAGGGCCACAGATACGCAGTATTTT
CDR3aa: CASSLDGGRATDTQYF
len: 16
abundance: .
v_gene: TRBV7-2
d_gene: .
j_gene: TRBJ2-3